These T cell receptor beta chains were read from a single sample in a study of blood T cell repertoires in COVID-19. Using immunoSEQ multiplex PCR, the repertoire was profiled, and TCRdb retains in-frame clones only, with some absent. Here the sample spans some 170,000 clones, 76% being singletons. Sequencing used peripheral blood. These receptors were taken from a woman in her 50s with active or convalescent COVID-19. Each CDR3 is given with its conserved first and last residue. The order of the fields is CDR3 DNA, CDR3 protein, J gene, D gene, clone size, V gene. The D gene is left open where the match is weak. Expanded clones are given a class, and other clones once, few, many or no size at all.

TGTGCCAGCAGTTATGACAGGCGCACTGAAGCTTTCTTT | CASSYDRRTEAFF | TRBJ1-1 | NA | NA | TRBV6-6
TGTGCCAGTCAATTCAACAGGGCCTATAATGAAAAACTGTTTTTT | CASQFNRAYNEKLFF | TRBJ1-4 | NA | NA | TRBV27
TGCAGTGTCCCCCTACGGACAGAAGCTTTCTTT | CSVPLRTEAFF | TRBJ1-1 | NA | few | TRBV20-1
TGTGCCAGCAGCCGGGACATTCTAGGGGGTGAGCAGTTCTTC | CASSRDILGGEQFF | TRBJ2-1 | NA | NA | TRBV6-2/TRBV6-3
TGTGCCAGCAGCACTCGACAGGTGATGACAGGGGAGACCCAGTACTTC | CASSTRQVMTGETQYF | TRBJ2-5 | TRBD1 | NA | TRBV7-2
TGTGCCAGCAACAGACAGTTTTGGAACACTGAAGCTTTCTTT | CASNRQFWNTEAFF | TRBJ1-1 | NA | once | TRBV21-1
TGTGCCAGCAGCTTAAGACAGGAGGAAGCCTACGGCTACACCTTC | CASSLRQEEAYGYTF | TRBJ1-2 | NA | few | TRBV7-8
TGTGCCAGCTCACTTGGACAGGGCGAGGCGACAGATACGCAGTATTTT | CASSLGQGEATDTQYF | TRBJ2-3 | TRBD1 | once | TRBV18
TGTGCCAGCAGTTTAACTCTGAATACGCAGTATTTT | CASSLTLNTQYF | TRBJ2-3 | NA | NA | TRBV12-3/TRBV12-4
TGTGCCAGCAGCCCGACTTTTGTGGGGAGGGTGGACAATGAGCAGTTCTTC | CASSPTFVGRVDNEQFF | TRBJ2-1 | TRBD2 | NA | TRBV28
TGCGCCAGCAGCCAAAGTCAGGGTATGAACACTGAAGCTTTCTTT | CASSQSQGMNTEAFF | TRBJ1-1 | NA | NA | TRBV5-1
TGTGCCAGCAGCCAGGGGGACTACTCAGATACGCAGTATTTT | CASSQGDYSDTQYF | TRBJ2-3 | TRBD2 | NA | TRBV4-2
TGTGCCAGTAGTATGGCCCGGACAGGGAAAGCTTTCTTT | CASSMARTGKAFF | TRBJ1-1 | TRBD1 | few | TRBV19
TGTGCCAGCAGCACGGACAGGGGCGGGTTTGGCTACACCTTC | CASSTDRGGFGYTF | TRBJ1-2 | TRBD1 | few | TRBV11-2
TGTGCCAGCAGATATGGGACTAGGGGCAATGAGCAGTTCTTC | CASRYGTRGNEQFF | TRBJ2-1 | TRBD2 | NA | TRBV27
TGTGCCAGTAGTATAAATACTTGGACAGCAGCCGGCTACACCTTC | CASSINTWTAAGYTF | TRBJ1-2 | NA | NA | TRBV19
TGTGCCAGCAGCTCTAGTCCCCTCCTGCGTTACATTCAGTACTTC | CASSSSPLLRYIQYF | TRBJ2-4 | NA | NA | TRBV28
TGTGCCACCTACACCGGGGAGCTGTTTTTT | CATYTGELFF | TRBJ2-2 | NA | NA | TRBV21-1
TGTGCCAGCAGCCCCTACAGGGGCGGTCAGCCCCAGCATTTT | CASSPYRGGQPQHF | TRBJ1-5 | TRBD1 | NA | TRBV3-1/TRBV3-2
TGTGCCAGCAGTTCAGGGGACCACACTGAAGCTTTCTTT | CASSSGDHTEAFF | TRBJ1-1 | NA | NA | TRBV6-2/TRBV6-3
TGTGCCAGCAGCATGTCTAGCGGGGGCGGCACAGATACGCAGTATTTT | CASSMSSGGGTDTQYF | TRBJ2-3 | TRBD2 | NA | TRBV9
TGTGCCAGCAGCCAAGTCCACGGGGGGTTGTATGGCTACACCTTC | CASSQVHGGLYGYTF | TRBJ1-2 | NA | NA | TRBV3-1/TRBV3-2
TGTGCCAGCAGGGAAAATACAGGGCCCCAGCCCCAGCATTTT | CASRENTGPQPQHF | TRBJ1-5 | NA | few | TRBV27
TGTGCCACCAGTGCTGCGGACAGGGGGAGGGAGACCCAGTACTTC | CATSAADRGRETQYF | TRBJ2-5 | TRBD1 | NA | TRBV24-1
TGTGCCAGCAGCCAAACGAGCGGGGGAGGGGAGACCCAGTACTTC | CASSQTSGGGETQYF | TRBJ2-5 | TRBD2 | NA | TRBV4-2
TGTGCCAGCAAACTTGCGGCCGACGCCTACGAGCAGTACTTC | CASKLAADAYEQYF | TRBJ2-7 | NA | NA | TRBV28
TGCAGCGTTGAAGGGCTCTCGCCCACAGATACGCAGTATTTT | CSVEGLSPTDTQYF | TRBJ2-3 | NA | few | TRBV29-1
TGTGCCAGCAGCTCTCTTCTGAGGGCTTTCTTT | CASSSLLRAFF | TRBJ1-1 | NA | NA | TRBV28
TGTGCCAGCAGCCGAGGGAGTCAGGGGGTCATGAACACTGAAGCTTTCTTT | CASSRGSQGVMNTEAFF | TRBJ1-1 | TRBD1 | NA | TRBV7-8
TGCAGTGCTAGTTCGGTCAGGGGTAGCAATCAGCCCCAGCATTTT | CSASSVRGSNQPQHF | TRBJ1-5 | NA | NA | TRBV20-1
TGTGCCAGCAGGGCCGACTCAGCGGGCACTGAAGCTTTCTTT | CASRADSAGTEAFF | TRBJ1-1 | NA | NA | TRBV6-6
TGTGCCAGCAGTCCTCGGACAGGGGGCTACGAGCAGTACTTC | CASSPRTGGYEQYF | TRBJ2-7 | TRBD1 | few | TRBV6-5
TGTGCCAGCAGCCGGGACAACTACGAGCAGTACTTC | CASSRDNYEQYF | TRBJ2-7 | NA | few | TRBV7-9
TGTGCCAGCAGCCTCCGGACAGGGGAGGTTTCAGGGACCCAGTACTTC | CASSLRTGEVSGTQYF | TRBJ2-5 | TRBD1 | NA | TRBV9
TGTGCCAGTAGCCCCGGGACAGGGACCTATGGCTACACCTTC | CASSPGTGTYGYTF | TRBJ1-2 | TRBD1 | NA | TRBV19
TGTGCCAGCTCAGACAGACAGGGAAGCTATGGCTACACCTTC | CASSDRQGSYGYTF | TRBJ1-2 | TRBD1 | NA | TRBV18
TGCAGCGTTGCCGACAGGGCTAATCAGCCCCAGCATTTT | CSVADRANQPQHF | TRBJ1-5 | TRBD1 | NA | TRBV29-1
TGTGCCAGCAGTTTGCGCTCGGGAGGAACCGATAACTATGGCTACACCTTC | CASSLRSGGTDNYGYTF | TRBJ1-2 | NA | NA | TRBV28
TGTGCCAGCCGAAGACAGGGGAACACTGAAGCTTTCTTT | CASRRQGNTEAFF | TRBJ1-1 | TRBD1 | NA | TRBV11-2
TGTGCCTGGAGTGCCCGACTAGCGGGGTTTAACGAGCAGTACTTC | CAWSARLAGFNEQYF | TRBJ2-7 | TRBD2 | NA | TRBV30
TGTGCCAGCAGTTCACTCGGGGGTTCCTACAATGAGCAGTTCTTC | CASSSLGGSYNEQFF | TRBJ2-1 | NA | few | TRBV6-2/TRBV6-3
TGTGCCAGTAGTCTCCGGGACACATTTGCAACTAATGAAAAACTGTTTTTT | CASSLRDTFATNEKLFF | TRBJ1-4 | NA | NA | TRBV19
TGTGCCAGCAGCCCAGGGGACAGGGGGTTGAATCAGCCCCAGCATTTT | CASSPGDRGLNQPQHF | TRBJ1-5 | TRBD1 | NA | TRBV5-5
TGCGCCAAACCCGGGGCTAATGAAAAACTGTTTTTT | CAKPGANEKLFF | TRBJ1-4 | NA | NA | TRBV23-1
TGTGCCAGCAGTAAGTCGGGGAACACTGAAGCTTTCTTT | CASSKSGNTEAFF | TRBJ1-1 | NA | NA | TRBV11-1
TGTGCCACCCGTCAGGGTTTAGGCATTCAAGAGACCCAGTACTTC | CATRQGLGIQETQYF | TRBJ2-5 | NA | NA | TRBV10-3
TGTGCCAGCAGCTTGAAACAGGGGGCCTTCTTACGGTATGGCTACACCTTC | CASSLKQGAFLRYGYTF | TRBJ1-2 | TRBD1 | NA | TRBV5-4
TGTGCCAGCAGCACTACCGGGACTAGCGGGAGCGAGCAGTACTTC | CASSTTGTSGSEQYF | TRBJ2-7 | TRBD2 | NA | TRBV2
TGTGCCAGCAGCCGTCGAATCGACAGAACTTCTGGAAACACCATATATTTT | CASSRRIDRTSGNTIYF | TRBJ1-3 | NA | few | TRBV7-2
TGCGCCAGCAGCTTGGCCGCGGCAGGGGGCGCTGGGGAGACCCAGTACTTC | CASSLAAAGGAGETQYF | TRBJ2-5 | TRBD1 | few | TRBV5-1
TGTGCCAGTAGTATAAAGGACAGTGGAGGCACTGAAGCTTTCTTT | CASSIKDSGGTEAFF | TRBJ1-1 | NA | NA | TRBV19
TGTGCCAGCAGCCCACGACAGGGGAATGGCTACACCTTC | CASSPRQGNGYTF | TRBJ1-2 | TRBD1 | NA | TRBV7-3
TGTGCCAGCAGCTTGTCGGTCGGCACAGGGAGCTCCTACGAGCAGTACTTC | CASSLSVGTGSSYEQYF | TRBJ2-7 | NA | few | TRBV7-9